This T cell receptor beta chain was documented in a study of cytomegalovirus exposure and HLA in healthy donors. The V end was cut by 3 bases, the J end by 8 bases, with 17 bases between. The germline V gene has CDR1 MNHNS and CDR2 SASEGT. The CDR3 is made up of 15 amino acids. The study, taken as a whole, reports: The authors enumerated around 150 TCR beta chains as linked to cytomegalovirus.

Sequencing used immunoSEQ multiplex PCR; TCRdb keeps in-frame clones, though not all of them. The sample holds about 150,000 clones, about 86% seen once. As concerns this clone: Its antigen remains unknown.

This receptor was obtained from a human donor in good health. Sequenced material: PBMCs. This chain joins TRBV6-1 and TRBJ2-4; possibly TRBD2 for D (5 bases). CDR3 sequence reads: CASSDYRRSVDIQYF. CDR3 sequence (DNA): TGTGCCAGCAGTGATTATCGCCGTAGCGTAGACATTCAGTACTTC.